These T cell receptor beta chains were read from a single sample in a study of shared T cell receptors in the human thymus. Some clones are missing from TCRdb's copy, which holds only in-frame ones; the method was immunoSEQ multiplex PCR. This sample has 630,000 or so clones, with 87% found just once. These data also formed part of another study, on human thymus T cells.

The sequencing input was thymocytes. The receptors were sampled from a boy under two years old with a congenital heart defect. Each CDR3 is given with its conserved first and last residue. The order of the fields is V gene, clone size, J gene, CDR3 protein. Where a row states a size, it is once, few, many or the class of an expanded clone; other rows omit it.

v_call: TRBV5-6
clone_size: .
j_call: TRBJ1-1
cdr3_aa: CASSLDSGTGGAEAFF

v_call: TRBV19
clone_size: .
j_call: TRBJ2-3
cdr3_aa: CASSIQGTHKTDTQYF

v_call: TRBV7-2
clone_size: .
j_call: TRBJ2-7
cdr3_aa: CASSTLASSGANYEQYF

v_call: TRBV7-3
clone_size: .
j_call: TRBJ2-3
cdr3_aa: CASSYDNSTDTQYF

v_call: TRBV5-1
clone_size: .
j_call: TRBJ1-6
cdr3_aa: CASSLSDRGGSYNSPLHF

v_call: TRBV4-3
clone_size: .
j_call: TRBJ1-4
cdr3_aa: CASRQSRANEKLFF

v_call: TRBV6-5
clone_size: .
j_call: TRBJ1-1
cdr3_aa: CASSYSVTGDNTEAFF

v_call: TRBV4-3
clone_size: .
j_call: TRBJ2-7
cdr3_aa: CASSQEPASSGGKYEQYF

v_call: TRBV2
clone_size: once
j_call: TRBJ2-3
cdr3_aa: CASRGPPGLAGPDTQYF

v_call: TRBV6-1
clone_size: once
j_call: TRBJ1-6
cdr3_aa: CASSGGVLTGSPLHF

v_call: TRBV28
clone_size: .
j_call: TRBJ1-3
cdr3_aa: CASSFCLKSGNTIYF

v_call: TRBV5-1
clone_size: .
j_call: TRBJ2-3
cdr3_aa: CASTRDTDTQYF

v_call: TRBV7-2
clone_size: .
j_call: TRBJ1-2
cdr3_aa: CASSPLRGYSDYGYTF

v_call: TRBV28
clone_size: .
j_call: TRBJ1-5
cdr3_aa: CASSRAGTGGYQPQHF

v_call: TRBV5-1
clone_size: once
j_call: TRBJ2-1
cdr3_aa: CASSLGRLAGGLYDEQFF

v_call: TRBV10-1
clone_size: .
j_call: TRBJ2-7
cdr3_aa: CASSLYRRPYEQYF

v_call: TRBV27
clone_size: .
j_call: TRBJ1-6
cdr3_aa: CASREAGKSSYNSPLHF

v_call: TRBV9
clone_size: .
j_call: TRBJ2-2
cdr3_aa: CASSPGTGELFF

v_call: TRBV5-5
clone_size: .
j_call: TRBJ2-5
cdr3_aa: CASSLAGSVGETQYF

v_call: TRBV6-5
clone_size: once
j_call: TRBJ1-6
cdr3_aa: CATQRGLSNSPLHF

v_call: TRBV7-6
clone_size: .
j_call: TRBJ1-3
cdr3_aa: CASSQIGQGTADTIYF

v_call: TRBV10-3
clone_size: .
j_call: TRBJ2-1
cdr3_aa: CACRNRADEQFF